This entry lists 20 T cell receptor beta chains sequenced from one sample in a study of early T cells in non-severe SARS-CoV-2 infection. TCRdb reprocessed the 5' RACE reads via MiXCR and lists one record per CDR3 protein. Counted here are under 35,000 distinct CDR3 sequences, approximately 4.2% occurring once; the ten biggest clones make up over 10%. The sample was whole blood. The receptors stem from an adult who was a healthcare worker with PCR-confirmed SARS-CoV-2 infection or an uninfected control (not recorded which).

This clonotype came up a few times. The genes are TRBV6-6 and TRBJ2-7; 10 bases are shared with TRBD1. This CDR3 contains 15 residues. The germline V gene encodes CDR1 MNHNY and CDR2 SVGAGI (reference sequence). Trimming took 7 bases from V and 6 from J; bases not matched to a gene: 12. The CDR3 protein is CASNNGDRGVVEQYF. The CDR3 DNA reads TGTGCCAGCAACAACGGGGACAGGGGAGTTGTCGAGCAGTACTTC.

Many counts were recorded for this clonotype. This chain links TRBV12-3 or TRBV12-4 with TRBJ2-7; 8 bases agree with TRBD1. The CDR3 has 15 amino acids. V shed 5 bases and J 4 bases; nucleotides not matched to a gene: 10. CDR3 region: CASSQGQGSWYEQYF. The CDR3 coding sequence is TGTGCCAGCAGTCAAGGACAGGGTTCTTGGTACGAGCAGTACTTC.

This clonotype was seen repeatedly, ten times or more. This chain uses TRBV2 with TRBJ2-1; TRBD2 might be the D (6 bases). Deletions cut 4 bases from V and 0 bases from J, with 10 bases between. Germline V gene sequence: CDR1 SNHLY, CDR2 FYNNEI. The length of the CDR3 is 15 residues. CDR3 bases: TGTGCCAGCAGTGGGGACTTCAGCTCCTACAATGAGCAGTTCTTC. As protein: CASSGDFSSYNEQFF.

The J gene is TRBJ2-6, the V gene TRBV4-2; D not resolved. V was trimmed by 0 bases and J by 0 bases, leaving 9 bases between them. The CDR3 is made up of 17 amino acids. Germline assignment: CDR1 LGHNA and CDR2 YNFKEQ. The CDR3 DNA is TGTGCCAGCAGCCAAGATCCTGCATACTCTGGGGCCAACGTCCTGACTTTC. This gives the protein CASSQDPAYSGANVLTF.

This clonotype was observed at least ten times. The J gene is TRBJ2-1, the V gene TRBV7-3; TRBD2 aligns across 10 bases. The V segment lost 6 bases and the J segment 7 bases; nucleotides outside the gene matches: 6. The germline V gene encodes CDR1 SGHTA and CDR2 FQGTGA. This CDR3 comprises 14 residues. CDR3 bases: TGTGCCAGCAGTGTAGCGGGAGGTCAGAATGAGCAGTTCTTC. Amino acid sequence: CASSVAGGQNEQFF.

The table lists this clonotype with many counts. The chain employs TRBV29-1 and TRBJ1-3, with TRBD1 matching 9 bases. CDR1 is SQVTM, CDR2 ANQGSEA, per germline. V was pared by 5 bases and J by 4 bases, with 3 bases of the junction left unmatched. The CDR3 runs 13 residues. The CDR3 DNA is TGCAGCGTTCAGGGACAGGGAGGAAACACCATATATTTT. Translated: CSVQGQGGNTIYF.

This clonotype was detected ten times or more. The CDR3: CASSLVAGQGWQPQHF. CDR3 DNA: TGTGCCAGCAGCTTAGTTGCGGGACAGGGGTGGCAGCCCCAGCATTTT. The chain joins TRBV7-8 to TRBJ1-5; 10 positions match TRBD1. V trimming: 1 base; J trimming: 7 bases; junction bases outside the gene matches: 7. Germline CDR1 reads SGHVS; CDR2 reads FQNEAQ. This CDR3 comprises 16 residues. Drawing the rest from reference TRBV7-8 and TRBJ1-5, the complete variable domain is GAGVSQSPRYKVAKRGQDVALRCDPISGHVSLFWYQQALGQGPEFLTYFQNEAQLDKSGLPSDRFFAERPEGSVSTLKIQRTQQEDSAVYLCASSLVAGQGWQPQHFGDGTRLSIL.

The chain joins TRBV9 to TRBJ2-1; possibly TRBD2 for D (6 bases). CDR1 is SGDLS and CDR2 is YYNGEE in the germline V gene. Trimming removed 0 bases from V and 0 bases from J, with 10 bases in between. The length of the CDR3 is 16 residues. CDR3 sequence reads: CASSVGLEGSYNEQFF. CDR3 coding DNA: TGTGCCAGCAGCGTAGGACTAGAAGGCTCCTACAATGAGCAGTTCTTC.

This clonotype was seen many times. The chain combines TRBV7-9 with TRBJ1-2, with TRBD1 identical over 10 bases. Germline V gene lookup returns CDR1 SEHNR and CDR2 FQNEAQ (reference sequence). The CDR3 extends over 14 amino acids. V lost 5 bases and J lost 10; bases outside the gene matches: 10. CDR3 protein: CASSPTETGGDYTF. Here the CDR3 DNA reads TGTGCCAGCAGCCCCACCGAGACAGGGGGCGACTACACCTTC.

The V call is TRBV29-1, the J call TRBJ2-2; TRBD2 agrees at 8 bases. This CDR3 has 13 residues. V trimming: 4 bases; J trimming: 6 bases; junction bases outside the gene matches: 4. Germline V gene data show CDR1 as SQVTM and CDR2 as ANQGSEA. The CDR3: CSVAGLGSGELFF. The DNA for the CDR3 is TGCAGCGTTGCGGGACTAGGGTCCGGGGAGCTGTTTTTT.

This clonotype showed up many times. The V gene is TRBV12-3 or TRBV12-4, the J gene TRBJ2-5, with a possible D match to TRBD1 (5 bases). The germline V and J ends were trimmed by 5 bases and 2 bases, with 12 bases remaining between them. The CDR3 is made up of 14 amino acids. The CDR3 DNA reads TGTGCCAGCAGTCCCCGGACATCTCAAGAGACCCAGTACTTC. This gives the protein CASSPRTSQETQYF.

The table lists this clonotype with many counts. The J gene is TRBJ2-7, the V gene TRBV9; D gene unclear. Trimming pared 0 bases from V and 3 bases from J, leaving 13 bases between. There are 15 residues in the CDR3. From germline, CDR1 is SGDLS and CDR2 YYNGEE. The CDR3 here is CASSVGFSTLYEQYF. The DNA of the CDR3 is TGTGCCAGCAGCGTAGGATTCTCTACACTCTACGAGCAGTACTTC.

This clonotype was detected ten times or more. This chain connects TRBV28 to TRBJ2-1; 12 bases agree with TRBD2. The germline CDR1 and CDR2 sequences are MDHEN and SYDVKM. The CDR3 runs 18 residues. V trimming: 4 bases; J trimming: 4 bases; junction bases outside the gene matches: 11. CDR3: CASSSLTSGRTIYNEQFF. CDR3 sequence (DNA): TGTGCCAGCAGTTCGCTCACTAGCGGGAGGACTATTTACAATGAGCAGTTCTTC.

This clonotype was counted at least ten times. This rearrangement joins TRBV12-3 or TRBV12-4 to TRBJ2-1, with D possibly matching TRBD1 (5 bases). Trimming removed 3 bases from V and 13 bases from J, with 10 bases in between. CDR3 length: 11 amino acids. As DNA, the CDR3 is TGTGCCAGCAGTTTCGACAGACCCCAGTTCTTC. It specifies CASSFDRPQFF.

This clonotype was observed at least ten times. The chain combines TRBV28 with TRBJ1-5; no clear D gene. The V end lost 11 bases, the J end lost 5 bases, and 16 bases lay between the germline ends. CDR1 is MDHEN and CDR2 is SYDVKM in the germline V gene. The CDR3 spans 13 residues. DNA of the CDR3: TGTGCCGGAAGGAGGAAGGCCCATCAGCCCCAGCATTTT. The encoded protein is CAGRRKAHQPQHF.

In this sample, this clonotype turned up many times. The rearrangement joins TRBV3-1 to TRBJ2-6; D gene uncertain. Germline CDR1 and CDR2: LGHDT and YNNKEL (reference sequence). V lost 1 base and J 0 bases, leaving 7 bases between the germline ends. The CDR3 spans 16 residues. CDR3 sequence (DNA): TGTGCCAGCAGCCAAGGATCGGCCTCTGGGGCCAACGTCCTGACTTTC. Residues: CASSQGSASGANVLTF.

This clonotype was observed many times. The CDR3 loop reads CASSQDYGETQYF. The DNA of the CDR3 is TGTGCCAGCAGCCAAGATTATGGGGAGACCCAGTACTTC. The chain joins TRBV3-1 to TRBJ2-5, with D unresolved. The CDR3 covers 13 residues. V lost 0 bases and J 5 bases, leaving 7 bases between the germline ends. CDR1 is LGHDT and CDR2 is YNNKEL in the germline V gene (reference sequence).

This clonotype was recorded at least ten times. V is TRBV29-1 and J is TRBJ2-2, with 7 bases that match TRBD1. V lost 5 bases and J lost 3; bases outside the gene matches: 9. Germline V gene lookup returns CDR1 SQVTM and CDR2 ANQGSEA. The CDR3 has 15 residues. The CDR3 sequence: CSVRVVRGYTGELFF. The CDR3 DNA follows: TGCAGCGTTAGGGTCGTCAGGGGGTACACCGGGGAGCTGTTTTTT.

There are many counts of this clonotype. The chain links TRBV6-1 to TRBJ1-1; TRBD1 matches at 7 bases. Germline CDR1 MNHNS, CDR2 SASEGT. CDR3 length: 14 residues. J gave up 2 bases and V 6 bases, and 6 bases lay outside the gene matches. CDR3 nucleotide sequence: TGTGCCAGCAGGACAGGGCAAACTAACACTGAAGCTTTCTTT. As protein: CASRTGQTNTEAFF.

This clonotype was counted between two and nine times. V and J are TRBV12-3 or TRBV12-4 and TRBJ2-3, with 8 bases fitting TRBD1. There are 16 residues in the CDR3. The V segment lost 9 bases and the J segment 4 bases; nucleotides outside the gene matches: 15. CDR3: CASLPGTGLGADTQYF. CDR3 DNA: TGTGCCAGTCTTCCAGGGACAGGCCTAGGGGCAGATACGCAGTATTTT.